The 27 T cell receptor beta chains listed next were all sequenced from one sample in a study of CD8 T cells in ankylosing spondylitis. Each CDR3 protein gets one entry after TCRdb re-called the 5' RACE reads with MiXCR. The sample lists about 250,000 distinct CDR3 sequences, roughly a tenth occurring once. The sample comprised blood, either unsorted or a sorted T cell fraction (not recorded which). Receptors were obtained from a male donor with ankylosing spondylitis or in good health (not recorded which).

This clonotype was seen only a few times. V is TRBV4-2 and J is TRBJ2-1, with a possible D match to TRBD1 (5 bases). CDR3 length equals 15 residues. V gave up 1 base and J gave up 0 bases, with 7 bases separating them. Germline CDR1 is LGHNA and CDR2 is YNFKEQ. The CDR3 protein is CASSQGQSSYNEQFF. The CDR3 nucleotides are TGTGCCAGCAGCCAAGGACAGAGCTCCTACAATGAGCAGTTCTTC.

The genes are TRBV6-5 and TRBJ2-7; D is uncertain. The germline V gene has CDR1 MNHEY and CDR2 SVGAGI. V lost 0 bases to trimming and J lost 6 bases, with 12 bases between them. This CDR3 comprises 14 residues. Written as DNA, the CDR3 is TGTGCCAGCAGTTACTCGGTTCCGGGCGCCGAGCAGTACTTC. Protein product: CASSYSVPGAEQYF.

This clonotype was observed many times. The chain is built from TRBV10-3 and TRBJ2-5; D gene uncertain. V lost 0 bases and J lost 4, with 18 bases in between. This CDR3 has 17 amino acids. The V gene's germline CDR1 is ENHRY and CDR2 SYGVKD. CDR3 coding DNA: TGTGCCATCAGTGAGTCGTTCGGAGAACGGATAAGAGAGACCCAGTACTTC. Residues: CAISESFGERIRETQYF.

This clonotype was seen only a few times. A much larger clonotype is one base distant, so this may be a read error. The V and J genes are TRBV10-3 and TRBJ2-1, with TRBD2 as a possible D gene (7 bases). Germline V gene lookup returns CDR1 ENHRY and CDR2 SYGVKD. This CDR3 contains 15 residues. Trimming took off 6 bases at V and 8 bases at J, with 20 bases between the two ends. The CDR3 DNA follows: TGTGCCATCAGGCCCTGGGGGGGCGTTGTCCATGAGCAGTTCTTC. It yields the protein CAIRPWGGVVHEQFF.

This clonotype was picked up many times. V gene TRBV12-3 or TRBV12-4 combines with J gene TRBJ1-1; D is unclear. This CDR3 contains 14 residues. V was pared by 6 bases and J by 4 bases, with 15 bases between. DNA of the CDR3: TGTGCCAGCAGCCCGGGTGCATCAGGCACTGAAGCTTTCTTT. Translating it yields CASSPGASGTEAFF.

This clonotype appeared many times. The genes are TRBV12-3 or TRBV12-4 and TRBJ2-2; 9 nucleotides align to TRBD1. Germline trimming cut 4 bases from V and 6 bases from J; bases unmatched to any gene: 6. The CDR3 extends over 15 amino acids. The CDR3 loop is CASSWGDRGAGELFF. The CDR3, as DNA: TGTGCCAGCAGTTGGGGCGACAGGGGGGCCGGGGAGCTGTTTTTT.

In its sample, this clonotype was seen many times. V gene TRBV19 combines with J gene TRBJ2-5; D perhaps matches TRBD1 (5 bases). The V gene's germline CDR1 is LNHDA and CDR2 SQIVND (reference sequence). The V gene lost 3 bases and the J gene lost 5 bases, with 13 bases spanning the gap. This CDR3 has 14 amino acids. The CDR3 DNA reads as TGTGCCAGTAGTATGGGCAGGGCTGTGGAGACCCAGTACTTC. The encoded protein is CASSMGRAVETQYF.

This clonotype was observed many times. The chain combines TRBV12-3 or TRBV12-4 with TRBJ1-4; 7 nucleotides align to TRBD1. Trimming cost V 7 bases and J 7 bases; bases outside gene matches: 6. The length of the CDR3 is 13 residues. CDR3 amino acids: CASTQGEAEKLFF. The CDR3 nucleotides are TGTGCCAGCACCCAGGGGGAGGCTGAAAAACTGTTTTTT.

This clonotype was counted ten times or more. V gene TRBV5-1 combines with J gene TRBJ1-2; no definite D call. This CDR3 comprises 12 residues. V was trimmed by 4 bases and J by 4 bases, leaving 8 bases between them. The germline V gene encodes CDR1 SGHRS and CDR2 YFSETQ. CDR3 loop: CASSPDTYGYTF. The DNA of the CDR3 is TGCGCCAGCAGCCCCGACACCTATGGCTACACCTTC. The variable domain in full, completed from reference TRBV5-1 and TRBJ1-2, reads KAGVTQTPRYLIKTRGQQVTLSCSPISGHRSVSWYQQTPGQGLQFLFEYFSETQRNKGNFPGRFSGRQFSNSRSEMNVSTLELGDSALYLCASSPDTYGYTFGSGTRLTVV.

Ten or more counts support this clonotype. CDR3 nucleotide sequence: TGCGCCAGCAGCCTTCGACTAGCGGGTTTGGATGAGCAGTACTTC. Translating it yields CASSLRLAGLDEQYF. The chain is built from TRBV4-1 and TRBJ2-7, with 10 bases identical to TRBD2. The germline V gene encodes CDR1 MGHRA and CDR2 YSYEKL. The CDR3 runs to 15 residues. The V and J ends lost 4 bases and 7 bases, in that order; junction bases with no gene match: 10.

Concerning this clonotype: This sequence may be a read error, since a much larger clone differs from it by one base. The DNA for the CDR3 is TGTGTCAGCAGGCCCAACAAGAACACCGGGGAGCTGTTTTTT. Encoded protein: CVSRPNKNTGELFF. The V call is TRBV2, the J call TRBJ2-2; no clear D. Germline V gene data show CDR1 as SNHLY and CDR2 as FYNNEI. The CDR3 runs 14 residues.

This clonotype came up a few times. The rearrangement joins TRBV5-1 to TRBJ2-7; D not resolved. Germline values: CDR1 SGHRS, CDR2 YFSETQ. Trimming left V 0 bases short and J 0 bases short, with 7 bases between. This CDR3 contains 14 residues. Here the CDR3 reads CASSLDLSSYEQYF. The CDR3 DNA reads TGCGCCAGCAGCTTGGATTTATCCTCCTACGAGCAGTACTTC.

This clonotype appeared many times. The V call is TRBV20-1, the J call TRBJ2-3, with D perhaps TRBD2 (5 bases). CDR1 and CDR2 from the germline V gene are DFQATT and SNEGSKA (reference sequence). With 0 bases removed from V and 1 base from J, the gap between germline ends came to 11 bases. This CDR3 has 15 amino acids. The CDR3 protein is CSARDPRGRTDTQYF. CDR3 DNA sequence: TGCAGTGCTAGAGACCCAAGAGGGCGCACAGATACGCAGTATTTT.

The chain joins TRBV7-9 to TRBJ2-1; 7 bases fit TRBD1. The V and J ends lost 1 base and 0 bases, in that order; junction bases with no gene match: 6. This CDR3 spans 17 amino acids. Germline V gene lookup returns CDR1 SEHNR and CDR2 FQNEAQ (reference sequence). CDR3 protein: CASSLVGGPYSYNEQFF. CDR3 sequence (DNA): TGTGCCAGCAGCTTAGTAGGGGGCCCCTACTCCTACAATGAGCAGTTCTTC.

This clonotype showed up many times. The chain recombines TRBV20-1 with TRBJ1-5, with D hard to call. The CDR3 length is 12 residues. Trimming took 3 bases from V and 7 from J, leaving 10 bases between them. Per germline, CDR1 DFQATT and CDR2 SNEGSKA (reference sequence). CDR3 bases: TGCAGTGCTAGTTCCCCGGGCCAGCCCCAGCATTTT. This translates into CSASSPGQPQHF.

This clonotype was found many times. The genes are TRBV11-2 and TRBJ2-7; D unclear. Germline V gene sequence: CDR1 SGHAT, CDR2 FQNNGV. CDR3 length: 14 residues. Trimming removed 4 bases from V and 0 bases from J, with 10 bases in between. Written as DNA, the CDR3 is TGTGCCAGCAGCTGGGGTCCAGACTCCTACGAGCAGTACTTC. Protein: CASSWGPDSYEQYF.

This clonotype was seen ten or more times. The chain has TRBV5-1 and TRBJ1-2; D not certain. The ends were cut back, 4 bases at V and 2 bases at J, with 12 bases in the middle. The V gene's germline CDR1 is SGHRS and CDR2 YFSETQ. The CDR3 covers 14 residues. CDR3 in amino acids: CASSDTRGNYGYTF. DNA of the CDR3: TGCGCCAGCAGCGACACACGAGGGAACTATGGCTACACCTTC. Filled out from reference TRBV5-1 and TRBJ1-2, the complete variable domain reads KAGVTQTPRYLIKTRGQQVTLSCSPISGHRSVSWYQQTPGQGLQFLFEYFSETQRNKGNFPGRFSGRQFSNSRSEMNVSTLELGDSALYLCASSDTRGNYGYTFGSGTRLTVV.

There are a few counts of this clonotype. This chain uses TRBV4-1 with TRBJ2-5; no clear D gene. Germline V gene lookup returns CDR1 MGHRA and CDR2 YSYEKL. V dropped 0 bases and J dropped 1 base, with 6 bases sitting between them. The CDR3 consists of 14 residues. This CDR3 reads CASSQDRAQETQYF. The DNA of the CDR3 is TGCGCCAGCAGCCAAGATAGAGCCCAAGAGACCCAGTACTTC.

This clonotype occurred many times. The chain carries TRBV4-1 and TRBJ1-2; 7 nucleotides line up with TRBD1. CDR3 length: 15 amino acids. The ends lost 4 bases at V and 3 bases at J; junction bases unmatched: 8. The germline V gene encodes CDR1 MGHRA and CDR2 YSYEKL. This CDR3 is CASSRDDRAYYGYTF. In DNA form, the CDR3 reads TGCGCCAGCAGCCGCGACGACAGGGCCTACTATGGCTACACCTTC.

The table lists this clonotype with many counts. This chain links TRBV7-2 with TRBJ2-7, with unresolved D. Germline V lookup: CDR1 SGHTA, CDR2 FQGNSA. This CDR3 is 15 amino acids long. The germline V and J ends were trimmed by 1 base and 2 bases, with 12 bases remaining between them. The CDR3 nucleotides read TGTGCCAGCAGCTTAGGTACTACAGTCGCCTACGAGCAGTACTTC. Translating it yields CASSLGTTVAYEQYF.

At least ten counts were recorded for this clonotype. This sequence joins TRBV10-1 and TRBJ1-1; no firm D call. V lost 2 bases and J 7 bases, leaving 11 bases between the germline ends. The CDR3 is 13 amino acids. Germline values: CDR1 WNHNN, CDR2 SYGVQD (reference sequence). CDR3 in amino acids: CASSETGRSEAFF. CDR3 DNA: TGCGCCAGCAGTGAGACTGGACGCAGTGAAGCTTTCTTT.

This clonotype was seen repeatedly, ten times or more. This chain links TRBV5-1 with TRBJ1-6; D uncertain. Trimming shortened V by 2 bases and J by 7 bases, and 10 bases separated the two germline ends. The CDR3 totals 14 residues. CDR1 and CDR2 from the germline V gene are SGHRS and YFSETQ. This chain's CDR3 is CASSFPSLNSPLHF. The DNA for the CDR3 is TGCGCCAGCAGCTTCCCCTCATTGAATTCACCCCTCCACTTT. The complete variable domain, with remaining parts taken from reference TRBV5-1 and TRBJ1-6, reads KAGVTQTPRYLIKTRGQQVTLSCSPISGHRSVSWYQQTPGQGLQFLFEYFSETQRNKGNFPGRFSGRQFSNSRSEMNVSTLELGDSALYLCASSFPSLNSPLHFGNGTRLTVT.

This clonotype was counted at least ten times. The chain is built from TRBV2 and TRBJ2-1; 14 bases line up with TRBD2. Germline CDR1 reads SNHLY; CDR2 reads FYNNEI. The length of the CDR3 is 15 residues. V lost 8 bases to trimming and J lost 4 bases; unmatched junction nucleotides: 4. DNA for the CDR3: TGTGCCAGCGGGACTAGCGGGAGCCGGTACAATGAGCAGTTCTTC. Residues: CASGTSGSRYNEQFF. The full variable domain, rest sourced from reference TRBV2 and TRBJ2-1, is EPEVTQTPSHQVTQMGQEVILRCVPISNHLYFYWYRQILGQKVEFLVSFYNNEISEKSEIFDDQFSVERPDGSNFTLKIRSTKLEDSAMYFCASGTSGSRYNEQFFGPGTRLTVL.

This clonotype was seen at least ten times. In DNA form, the CDR3 reads TGTGCCAGCAACGGAGGGGGTTATGGCTACACCTTC. As protein: CASNGGGYGYTF. The J gene is TRBJ1-2, the V gene TRBV12-3 or TRBV12-4; tentatively, D is TRBD1 (6 bases). The V gene lost 7 bases and the J gene lost 5 bases, with 11 bases spanning the gap. This CDR3 is built from 12 residues.

Many counts were recorded for this clonotype. The gene calls are TRBV19 and TRBJ1-5; no clear D. The V gene's germline CDR1 is LNHDA and CDR2 SQIVND (reference sequence). Trimming removed 5 bases from V and 4 bases from J, with 12 bases in between. The CDR3 is 14 residues long. The CDR3 protein is CASSPGRLNQPQHF. The CDR3 coding sequence is TGTGCCAGTAGTCCTGGACGGTTAAATCAGCCCCAGCATTTT.

This clonotype was found many times. The chain is built from TRBV4-1 and TRBJ2-3; the D gene is possibly TRBD2 (5 bases). Trimming took 1 base from V and 5 from J, leaving 7 bases between them. The CDR3 is 13 residues long. Germline CDR1 MGHRA, CDR2 YSYEKL. The CDR3 DNA follows: TGCGCCAGCAGCCAAGGGAGGATAGATACGCAGTATTTT. Translated: CASSQGRIDTQYF.

As for this clonotype: A junction boundary mismatches the germline segment, possibly from a read error. The rearrangement links TRBV11-1 to TRBJ2-5, with TRBD2 as a possible D gene (5 bases). The CDR3 is 18 residues long. Germline V gene sequence: CDR1 SGHAT, CDR2 FQDESV (reference sequence). CDR3 loop: CTSSPFGWGDLLQETQYF. CDR3 in DNA: TGTACCAGCAGCCCCTTTGGATGGGGAGACTTGTTACAAGAGACCCAGTACTTC.